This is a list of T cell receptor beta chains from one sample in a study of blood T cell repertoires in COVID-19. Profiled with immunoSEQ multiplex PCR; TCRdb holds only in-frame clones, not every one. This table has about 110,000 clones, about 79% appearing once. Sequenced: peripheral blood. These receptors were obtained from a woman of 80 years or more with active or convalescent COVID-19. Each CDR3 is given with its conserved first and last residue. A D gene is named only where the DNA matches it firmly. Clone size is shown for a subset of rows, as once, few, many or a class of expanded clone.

DNA: TGTGCACGGAGGGATATCACTGAAGCTTTCTTT; CDR3: CARRDITEAFF; V: TRBV30; size: .; J: TRBJ1-1; D: .
DNA: TGTGCTAGTGGACGGGGACAGGGGGCCTACGAGCAGTACTTC; CDR3: CASGRGQGAYEQYF; V: TRBV12-5; size: .; J: TRBJ2-7; D: TRBD1
DNA: TGCGCCAGCAGTGGGTCGACGGGAGGGCCCTACGAGCAGTACTTC; CDR3: CASSGSTGGPYEQYF; V: TRBV10-2; size: .; J: TRBJ2-7; D: TRBD2
DNA: TGTGCCAGCAGCTTAGGGCAGGGGGATGAAAAACTGTTTTTT; CDR3: CASSLGQGDEKLFF; V: TRBV7-9; size: .; J: TRBJ1-4; D: TRBD1
DNA: TGTGCCAGCCCGCCCCGCCCTCACAGGGGGCTAGGCTATGGCTACACCTTC; CDR3: CASPPRPHRGLGYGYTF; V: TRBV2; size: few; J: TRBJ1-2; D: TRBD1
DNA: TGTGCCAGCTCCCTACTAGCGGGAGGACTCCGCTACGAGCAGTACTTC; CDR3: CASSLLAGGLRYEQYF; V: TRBV18; size: .; J: TRBJ2-7; D: TRBD2
DNA: TGTGCCACCCTCCGGGACAGCTCCTACGAGCAGTACTTC; CDR3: CATLRDSSYEQYF; V: TRBV10-3; size: .; J: TRBJ2-7; D: TRBD1
DNA: TGTGCCAGCAGTCAACCGGGACAGGGTGTCGAGCAGTACTTC; CDR3: CASSQPGQGVEQYF; V: TRBV7-2; size: .; J: TRBJ2-7; D: TRBD1
DNA: TGTGCCAGCAGCCCCCCCGGGGTAGATGGCTACACCTTC; CDR3: CASSPPGVDGYTF; V: TRBV9; size: few; J: TRBJ1-2; D: .
DNA: TGTGCCAGCCTCCACCAGGGGGCCGGGGGGGAGCAGTACTTC; CDR3: CASLHQGAGGEQYF; V: TRBV28; size: .; J: TRBJ2-7; D: .
DNA: TGTGCCAGCTCACCGCTTTTAGCGGGTGAGCAGTTCTTC; CDR3: CASSPLLAGEQFF; V: TRBV18; size: .; J: TRBJ2-1; D: TRBD2
DNA: TGTGCCAGCAGCGCGGGGGGCCCCGGTCGGGCTTTCTTT; CDR3: CASSAGGPGRAFF; V: TRBV5-4; size: .; J: TRBJ1-1; D: .
DNA: TGTGCCAGCAGCCGGTCACAGGGAATTAATGAAAAACTGTTTTTT; CDR3: CASSRSQGINEKLFF; V: TRBV7-9; size: few; J: TRBJ1-4; D: .
DNA: TGTGCCAGCAGTCCGACCTGGGCCACGGGGACTGAAGCTTTCTTT; CDR3: CASSPTWATGTEAFF; V: TRBV27; size: few; J: TRBJ1-1; D: .
DNA: TGCGCCAGCAGCCAAGTAGCGGGAGGTGGCACAGATACGCAGTATTTT; CDR3: CASSQVAGGGTDTQYF; V: TRBV4-3; size: .; J: TRBJ2-3; D: TRBD2